This is a list of T cell receptor beta chains from one sample in a study of memory CD4+ T cells and cytomegalovirus serostatus. TCRdb's table, derived via immunoSEQ multiplex PCR, lists solely in-frame clones and lacks some. The data contain 27,000 or so clones, 75% to 85% of them singletons. Sequenced sample: memory CD4+ T cells from blood. The receptors originated from an adult in good health and CMV-seronegative. Both conserved end residues are part of each CDR3. D genes are given only for firm matches. A clone size is listed for some rows: how often the clone was seen (once, few, many), or a class if it is expanded.

size | D | J | V | DNA | CDR3
NA | NA | TRBJ2-1 | TRBV5-6 | TGTGCCAGCAGCTTGGGAGGCTCACGCTCCTACAATGAGCAGTTCTTC | CASSLGGSRSYNEQFF
NA | NA | TRBJ2-7 | TRBV21-1 | TGTGCCAGCAGCAAAGGGCAGTTCCCCTACGAGCAGTACTTC | CASSKGQFPYEQYF
NA | NA | TRBJ2-3 | TRBV11-2 | TGTGCCAGCAGCTTAGGATATCCAGATACGCAGTATTTT | CASSLGYPDTQYF
NA | NA | TRBJ1-1 | TRBV5-1 | TGCGCCAGCAGCTTGGGAGCTAGACGAAACACTGAAGCTTTCTTT | CASSLGARRNTEAFF
NA | NA | TRBJ1-1 | TRBV7-2 | TGTGCCAGCAGCTTAGCTATTGGGCAAAACACTGAAGCTTTCTTT | CASSLAIGQNTEAFF
NA | NA | TRBJ1-4 | TRBV4-1 | TGCGCCAGCAGCAACACTGCAACTAATGAAAAACTGTTTTTT | CASSNTATNEKLFF
NA | NA | TRBJ1-1 | TRBV19 | TGTGCCAGTAGATATTACAGGAACACTGAAGCTTTCTTT | CASRYYRNTEAFF
NA | NA | TRBJ2-5 | TRBV6-5 | TGTGCCAGCAGTCCGTTGGGGACTTCAGAGACCCAGTACTTC | CASSPLGTSETQYF
NA | NA | TRBJ1-1 | TRBV5-5 | TGTGCCAGCAGCCCCGGGACGCCAACCGCAGCTTTCTTT | CASSPGTPTAAFF
NA | NA | TRBJ1-4 | TRBV28 | TGTGCCAGCCGAGACACCCTAGAAAAACTGTTTTTT | CASRDTLEKLFF
NA | NA | TRBJ2-2 | TRBV6-6 | TGTGCCAGCAGCTGGAAGTCTGGAGGCACCGGGGAGCTGTTTTTT | CASSWKSGGTGELFF
NA | NA | TRBJ1-2 | TRBV28 | TGTGCCAGCAAGGACAGCTCTGATGGCTACACCTTC | CASKDSSDGYTF
NA | NA | TRBJ1-2 | TRBV29-1 | TGCAGCGTTGGGGTACAGCGGGGGGACTATGGCTACACCTTC | CSVGVQRGDYGYTF
NA | NA | TRBJ2-5 | TRBV6-4 | TGTGCCAGCAGTAACGGAGAGACCCAGTACTTC | CASSNGETQYF
NA | NA | TRBJ1-5 | TRBV4-3 | TGCGCCAGCAGCCACAGCAATCAGCCCCAGCATTTT | CASSHSNQPQHF
few | NA | TRBJ1-6 | TRBV9 | TGTGCCAGCAGCGTAGTATCGGCAGGGAGGTTTTCACCCCTCCACTTT | CASSVVSAGRFSPLHF
NA | NA | TRBJ2-7 | TRBV6-1 | TGTGCCAGCAGTGAACCTGGACAGCCCTACGAGCAGTACTTC | CASSEPGQPYEQYF
once | NA | TRBJ1-4 | TRBV4-2 | TGTGCCAGCAGCTTTGGGGGAACTAATGAAAAACTGTTTTTT | CASSFGGTNEKLFF
NA | NA | TRBJ1-5 | TRBV5-6 | TGTGCCAGCAGCTTGACACTTAGCAATCAGCCCCAGCATTTT | CASSLTLSNQPQHF
NA | TRBD2 | TRBJ2-5 | TRBV5-6 | TGTGCCAGCAACGGGGCGGGGGGGACCCAGTACTTC | CASNGAGGTQYF
few | TRBD1 | TRBJ1-4 | TRBV6-1 | TGTGCCAGCAGTGGAGGGACAGGGGTGGCTCAAAAACTGTTTTTT | CASSGGTGVAQKLFF
few | NA | TRBJ1-1 | TRBV10-3 | TGTGCCATCAGTGACTTGGGGGCCTTGAACACTGAAGCTTTCTTT | CAISDLGALNTEAFF
NA | TRBD2 | TRBJ2-3 | TRBV11-2 | TGTGCCAGCAGCGGACGACTAGCGGCAAGCGGAGATACGCAGTATTTT | CASSGRLAASGDTQYF
NA | TRBD1 | TRBJ1-1 | TRBV2 | TGTGCCAGCAGTGAACGGACAGGGAGCGCTGAAGCTTTCTTT | CASSERTGSAEAFF
few | TRBD1 | TRBJ1-2 | TRBV2 | TGTGCCAGCAGTGAAATAAGGGGGCTAGGCGCTGGCTACACCTTC | CASSEIRGLGAGYTF
NA | NA | TRBJ1-3 | TRBV19 | TGTGCCAGTGGGATGGTGGGGCCTCCGCACACCATATATTTT | CASGMVGPPHTIYF
NA | TRBD2 | TRBJ2-3 | TRBV4-1 | TGCGCCAGCAGCCAAGATGATACTAGCGGGGGGGTGGATACGCAGTATTTT | CASSQDDTSGGVDTQYF
NA | NA | TRBJ1-3 | TRBV28 | TGTGCCAGCAGTCCCATAAACCTACTGGGAAACACCATATATTTT | CASSPINLLGNTIYF
few | NA | TRBJ2-6 | TRBV7-2 | TGTGCCAGCAGCTCCCCCCTGGGCGGGGCTGGGGCCAACGTCCTGACTTTC | CASSSPLGGAGANVLTF
NA | TRBD1 | TRBJ1-1 | TRBV29-1 | TGCAGCGTTGAAGCGTCGACAGGGGCCGAAGCTTTCTTT | CSVEASTGAEAFF
NA | NA | TRBJ1-1 | TRBV25-1 | TGTGCCAGCAGTGAAGTTGGTGGGTACACTGAAGCTTTCTTT | CASSEVGGYTEAFF
NA | NA | TRBJ1-3 | TRBV7-8 | TGTGCCAGCAGCTTAGCTCAGGGAGTCACCATATATTTT | CASSLAQGVTIYF
few | NA | TRBJ1-3 | TRBV6-6 | TGTGCCAGCAGAGGGGCAGGGCTCGGAAACACCATATATTTT | CASRGAGLGNTIYF
NA | NA | TRBJ1-6 | TRBV10-3 | TGTGCCATCAGTAATAAGGGAGGTGATTCACCCCTCCACTTT | CAISNKGGDSPLHF
few | TRBD1 | TRBJ1-6 | TRBV5-1 | TGCGCCAGCAGCCCCGACGGACAGGGGAATTCACCCCTCCACTTT | CASSPDGQGNSPLHF
NA | NA | TRBJ2-3 | TRBV30 | TGTGCCTGGGAGAGGGGGGGGCACACAGATACGCAGTATTTT | CAWERGGHTDTQYF
few | NA | TRBJ1-5 | TRBV11-2 | TGTGCCAGCAGCTTAGGGGGGGCGTATAGCAATCAGCCCCAGCATTTT | CASSLGGAYSNQPQHF
few | TRBD1 | TRBJ1-5 | TRBV11-2 | TGTGCCAGCAGCTTAGCTTCAGGGGGGAATCAGCCCCAGCATTTT | CASSLASGGNQPQHF
NA | NA | TRBJ1-2 | TRBV28 | TGTGCCAGCAGTTTAACGGTCGGGGGGTATATTTATGGCTACACCTTC | CASSLTVGGYIYGYTF
NA | NA | TRBJ2-2 | TRBV11-3 | TGTGCCAGCAGCTCCGGACCTACGACCGGGGAGCTGTTTTTT | CASSSGPTTGELFF